The TCR beta chain described here comes from a study of cytomegalovirus exposure and HLA in healthy donors. 13 Jbeta primers and 60 Vbeta primers were used for the PCR. This table comes from immunoSEQ multiplex PCR, and its TCRdb copy is limited to in-frame clones, with some not included. The sample has about 110,000 clones; roughly two thirds are singletons. Study results and limitations: 87-base-pair reads could not separate some V segments, including TRBV6-2 and TRBV6-3. About 87% or about 30% of the time was how often most TCR beta V segments were productive, according to an earlier analysis. TCR beta chains numbering more than 150 were designated cytomegalovirus-associated.

V lost 3 bases and J 5 bases, leaving 19 bases between the germline ends. This CDR3 region has 16 residues. Germline loops: CDR1 MGHRA, CDR2 YSYEKL. About this clone: Its antigen is unknown.

The sequence derives from a female donor in good health and CMV-seronegative. This chain uses TRBV4-1 with TRBJ2-5; possible D gene TRBD1, 6 bases. Sample: PBMCs. The CDR3 sequence is CASSHPPGQRGETQYF. The CDR3 DNA reads TGCGCCAGCAGCCACCCCCCGGGACAAAGGGGTGAGACCCAGTACTTC.